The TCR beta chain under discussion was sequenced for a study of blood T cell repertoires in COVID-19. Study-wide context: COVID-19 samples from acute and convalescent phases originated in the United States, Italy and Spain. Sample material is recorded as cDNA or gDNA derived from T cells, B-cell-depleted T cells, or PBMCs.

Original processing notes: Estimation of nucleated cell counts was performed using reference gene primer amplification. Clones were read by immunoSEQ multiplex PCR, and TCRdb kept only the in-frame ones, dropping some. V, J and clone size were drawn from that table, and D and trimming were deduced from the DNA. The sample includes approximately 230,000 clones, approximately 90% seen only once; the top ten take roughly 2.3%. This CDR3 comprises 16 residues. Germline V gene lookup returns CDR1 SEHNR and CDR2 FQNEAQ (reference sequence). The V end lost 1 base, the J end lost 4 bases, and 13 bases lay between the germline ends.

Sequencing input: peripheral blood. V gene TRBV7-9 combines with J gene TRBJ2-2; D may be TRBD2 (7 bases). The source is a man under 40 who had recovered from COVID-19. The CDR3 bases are TGTGCCAGCAGCTTAGTCGGGGGGCGTGGCACCGGGGAGCTGTTTTTT. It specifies CASSLVGGRGTGELFF. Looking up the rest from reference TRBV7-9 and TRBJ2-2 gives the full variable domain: DTGVSQNPRHKITKRGQNVTFRCDPISEHNRLYWYRQTLGQGPEFLTYFQNEAQLEKSRLLSDRFSAERPKGSFSTLEIQRTEQGDSAMYLCASSLVGGRGTGELFFGEGSRLTVL.